Described below is a single TCR beta chain sequence and its context. CDR1 and CDR2 from the germline V gene are WNHNN and SYGVQD (reference sequence). CDR3 size: 20 residues. The V gene lost 0 bases and the J gene lost 5 bases, with 23 bases spanning the gap. Measured with immunoSEQ multiplex PCR; TCRdb has only the in-frame clones, and not every one. The data contain 80,000 to 100,000 clones, about 90% of them singletons. These data are taken from a study of blood T cell repertoires in COVID-19. Study at large: Nucleic acid was either cDNA or gDNA, and it came from T cells, B-cell-depleted T cells, or PBMCs.

The rearrangement links TRBV10-1 to TRBJ1-6; possible D gene TRBD1, 6 bases. The sample comprised peripheral blood. The TCR comes from a man aged 45-65 years with COVID-19, enrolled during active disease. CDR3 loop: CASSESIQGRLNFHNSPLHF. CDR3 in DNA: TGCGCCAGCAGTGAGTCAATACAGGGAAGGTTAAATTTCCATAATTCACCCCTCCACTTT.